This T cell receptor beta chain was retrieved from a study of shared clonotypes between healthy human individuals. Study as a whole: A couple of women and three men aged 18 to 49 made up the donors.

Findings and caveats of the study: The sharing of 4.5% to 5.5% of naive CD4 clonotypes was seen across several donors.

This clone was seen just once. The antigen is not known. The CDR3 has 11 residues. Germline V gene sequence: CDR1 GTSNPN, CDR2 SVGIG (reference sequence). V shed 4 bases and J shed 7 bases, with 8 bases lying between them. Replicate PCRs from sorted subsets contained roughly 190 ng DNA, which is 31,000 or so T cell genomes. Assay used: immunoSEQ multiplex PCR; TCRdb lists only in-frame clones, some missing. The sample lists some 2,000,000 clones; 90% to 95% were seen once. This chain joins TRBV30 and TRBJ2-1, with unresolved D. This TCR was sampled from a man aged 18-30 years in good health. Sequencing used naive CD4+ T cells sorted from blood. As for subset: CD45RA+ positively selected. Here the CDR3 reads CAWTLLNEQFF. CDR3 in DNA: TGTGCCTGGACCCTACTAAATGAGCAGTTCTTC.